This T cell receptor beta chain stems from a study of read filtering for tumor transcriptome and immune sequencing. Study background: Whole-transcriptome libraries were prepared after DNase treatment.

The ends lost 6 bases at V and 5 bases at J; junction bases unmatched: 3. Germline CDR1 reads SQVTM; CDR2 reads ANQGSEA. This CDR3 contains 12 residues. At least ten counts were recorded for this clonotype. This library used roughly 370 ng RNA and molecular barcoded adaptors spanning alpha/delta and beta/gamma chains. MiXCR, run by TCRdb on the reads, gives a single entry per CDR3 protein. Of 35,000 to 50,000 distinct CDR3 sequences in the sample, roughly an eighth were seen once. What was sequenced was a population of CD138-negative cells sorted from bone marrow. This sequence was found in a donor aged 40 or older with multiple myeloma. The rearrangement uses TRBV29-1 and TRBJ1-1; 10 nucleotides align to TRBD1. The CDR3 DNA follows: TGCAGCGTCGGACAGGGGGAAACTGAAGCTTTCTTT. Protein product: CSVGQGETEAFF.